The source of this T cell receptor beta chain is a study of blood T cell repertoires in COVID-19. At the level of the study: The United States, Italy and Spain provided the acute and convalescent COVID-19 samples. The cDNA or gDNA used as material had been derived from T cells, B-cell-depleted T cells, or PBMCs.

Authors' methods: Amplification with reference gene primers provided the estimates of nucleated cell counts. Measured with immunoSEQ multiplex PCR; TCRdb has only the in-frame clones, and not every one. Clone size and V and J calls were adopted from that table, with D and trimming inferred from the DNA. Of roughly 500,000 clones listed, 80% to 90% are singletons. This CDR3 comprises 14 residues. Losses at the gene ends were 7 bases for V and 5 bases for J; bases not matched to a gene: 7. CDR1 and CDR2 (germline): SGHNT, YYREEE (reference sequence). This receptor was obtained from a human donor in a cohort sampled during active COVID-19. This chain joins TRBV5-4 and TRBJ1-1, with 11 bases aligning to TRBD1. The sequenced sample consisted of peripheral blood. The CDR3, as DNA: TGTGCCAGCGTAAGGACAGGGGGCGCGACTGAAGCTTTCTTT. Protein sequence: CASVRTGGATEAFF.